Following are 4 T cell receptor beta chains from one sample sequenced in a study of human T cells and chemical hapten exposure. TCRdb independently ran MiXCR on the RACE reads; one entry per CDR3 protein. This table holds about 77,000 distinct CDR3 sequences, 13% to 15% found once. Time point in this sample: pre-sensitization, week 0. Specified treatment: therapeutic diphenylcyclopropenone sensitization with weekly scalp DPC. This specimen consisted of whole blood, obtained in connection with sensitization to the hapten diphenylcyclopropenone (DPC). These receptors all come from a woman between 45 and 65 years old with alopecia areata. Some clones in this sample may be carry-over from other donors' samples.

This clonotype was observed at least ten times. The chain joins TRBV24-1 to TRBJ1-5; D is uncertain. V lost 6 bases and J 3 bases, leaving 5 bases between the germline ends. The CDR3 extends over 12 amino acids. CDR1 and CDR2 from the germline V gene are KGHDR and SFDVKD. Here the CDR3 reads CATSRDNQPQHF. The CDR3 DNA is TGTGCCACCAGTCGGGACAATCAGCCCCAGCATTTT.

In this sample, this clonotype turned up many times. The rearrangement links TRBV29-1 to TRBJ2-3; 7 nucleotides match TRBD2. The V and J ends lost 3 bases and 6 bases, in that order; junction bases with no gene match: 9. This CDR3 has 14 residues. Germline V lookup: CDR1 SQVTM, CDR2 ANQGSEA. In DNA form, the CDR3 reads TGCAGCGTTGATAGTCAGACTAGCCCCGATACGCAGTATTTT. Translated: CSVDSQTSPDTQYF.

This clonotype was detected only a few times. The chain recombines TRBV30 with TRBJ1-1, with D maybe TRBD1 (5 bases). V was pared by 3 bases and J by 1 base, with 12 bases between. Germline lookup yields CDR1 GTSNPN and CDR2 SVGIG (reference sequence). The CDR3 is made up of 14 amino acids. In DNA form, the CDR3 reads TGTGCCTGGAGCAAAGACAGCAAGAACACTGAAGCTTTCTTT. Translation: CAWSKDSKNTEAFF.

The sample holds a few counts of this clonotype. This chain joins TRBV5-1 and TRBJ2-5; 8 bases are a match to TRBD1. The CDR3 runs 15 residues. Germline CDR1 SGHRS, CDR2 YFSETQ. The J segment lost 3 bases and the V segment lost 5 bases, leaving 9 bases of the junction unmatched. The CDR3 nucleotides read TGCGCCAGCAGGAACAGGGGGAACAGTGAAGAGACCCAGTACTTC. Amino acid sequence: CASRNRGNSEETQYF.